One and the same sample provided the 27 T cell receptor beta chains below, sequenced in a study of Graves' ophthalmopathy and Graves' hyperthyroidism. The authors amplified TCR beta CDR3 regions, and they did so from RNA transcripts for repertoire sequencing. Second-round multiplex PCR followed a first-round RT-PCR using HTBI primers. TCRdb passed the multiplex PCR reads through MiXCR, listing each CDR3 protein once. This table has about 1.2 million distinct CDR3 sequences, roughly 35% appearing once. Specimen: peripheral blood or thyroid tissue (not recorded which). The source is an adult man with Graves' hyperthyroidism.

This clonotype was detected many times. CDR3 amino acids: CASSQRGMNTEAFF. The CDR3 coding sequence is TGTGCCAGCAGCCAGCGGGGGATGAACACTGAAGCTTTCTTT. This chain connects TRBV3-1 to TRBJ1-1; tentatively, D is TRBD1 (5 bases). V shed 3 bases and J shed 0 bases, with 8 bases lying between them. CDR1 is LGHDT, CDR2 YNNKEL, per germline (reference sequence). This CDR3 spans 14 amino acids.

This clonotype was recorded a few times. CDR3 in amino acids: CASSVTGQGSGANVLTF. DNA for the CDR3: TGTGCCAGCAGCGTAACGGGACAGGGATCTGGGGCCAACGTCCTGACTTTC. The V call is TRBV7-6, the J call TRBJ2-6; 9 nucleotides line up with TRBD1. This CDR3 comprises 17 residues. Germline loops: CDR1 SGHVS, CDR2 FNYEAQ. The trim removed 5 bases at V and 1 base at J, leaving 6 bases unmatched.

This clonotype was detected ten times or more. The gene calls are TRBV20-1 and TRBJ2-7; D is uncertain. The CDR3 extends over 14 amino acids. Germline lookup yields CDR1 DFQATT and CDR2 SNEGSKA (reference sequence). The germline V and J ends were trimmed by 3 bases and 0 bases, with 12 bases remaining between them. CDR3 protein: CSASRAQSSYEQYF. The CDR3 coding sequence is TGCAGTGCTAGCCGGGCCCAGAGCTCCTACGAGCAGTACTTC.

Regarding this clonotype: One end of the junction fails to match germline, which may point to a read error. The chain links TRBV7-3 to TRBJ2-5, with 7 nucleotides matching TRBD1. The V gene's germline CDR1 is SGHTA and CDR2 FQGTGA. CDR3 length equals 14 residues. CDR3 sequence (DNA): TGTGCCAGCAGCTTATCACCAGGAGGACAGGTTCAGGATTTC. Its protein product is CASSLSPGGQVQDF.

This clonotype has ten or more counts. V and J are TRBV20-1 and TRBJ1-1; 7 positions match TRBD1. Germline CDR1 DFQATT, CDR2 SNEGSKA (reference sequence). The V and J ends lost 6 bases and 4 bases, in that order; junction bases with no gene match: 8. This CDR3 is 13 amino acids long. CDR3 sequence (DNA): TGCAGTGCAAACGCCGCAGGGGGCACTGAAGCTTTCTTT. Translating gives CSANAAGGTEAFF.

This clonotype showed up many times. The V call is TRBV29-1, the J call TRBJ1-1, with D unclear. Germline V lookup: CDR1 SQVTM, CDR2 ANQGSEA. The CDR3 length is 15 residues. V was pared by 6 bases and J by 6 bases, with 23 bases between. The CDR3 region has the DNA TGCAGCGTCGCCCGGAGAGTTCGGGGAGGCTCTGAAGCTTTCTTT. It encodes CSVARRVRGGSEAFF.

The rearrangement joins TRBV20-1 to TRBJ1-1; possible D gene TRBD1, 5 bases. The CDR3 spans 13 residues. The V end lost 6 bases, the J end lost 1 base, and 12 bases lay between the germline ends. Per germline, CDR1 DFQATT and CDR2 SNEGSKA (reference sequence). This chain's CDR3 is CSAEGVWNTEAFF. CDR3 DNA sequence: TGCAGTGCGGAAGGGGTGTGGAACACTGAAGCTTTCTTT.

The genes are TRBV18 and TRBJ2-5; the match to TRBD1 covers 7 bases. V gave up 2 bases and J gave up 7 bases; unmatched junction bases: 10. Germline lookup yields CDR1 KGHSH and CDR2 LQKENI. This CDR3 region has 15 residues. The CDR3 nucleotides read TGTGCCAGCTCACCAACCCCGACAGGGAAAGGGACCCAGTACTTC. Its protein is CASSPTPTGKGTQYF.

The chain combines TRBV30 with TRBJ2-7; D remains unclear. This CDR3 has 12 amino acids. CDR1 is GTSNPN and CDR2 is SVGIG in the germline V gene (reference sequence). With 2 bases removed from V and 2 bases from J, the gap between germline ends came to 7 bases. CDR3: CAWSSRTYEQYF. The CDR3 coding sequence is TGTGCCTGGAGTTCCAGGACCTACGAGCAGTACTTC.

The chain recombines TRBV19 with TRBJ1-5, with D possibly being TRBD1 (5 bases). With 6 bases removed from V and 5 bases from J, the gap between germline ends came to 14 bases. The CDR3 consists of 14 residues. CDR1 and CDR2 (germline): LNHDA, SQIVND (reference sequence). CDR3 nucleotides: TGTGCCAGTAGGACCCGGGACGGCTATCAGCCCCAGCATTTT. This translates into CASRTRDGYQPQHF.

The sample holds many counts of this clonotype. The genes are TRBV29-1 and TRBJ2-7; D possibly corresponds to TRBD1 (6 bases). The CDR3 length is 13 residues. Per germline, CDR1 SQVTM and CDR2 ANQGSEA. V was cut by 5 bases and J by 1 base, with 12 bases left in between. The CDR3 loop is CSVTGTTSYEQYF. In nucleotides, the CDR3 is TGCAGCGTTACAGGGACAACGTCCTACGAGCAGTACTTC.

This clonotype was observed at least ten times. The rearrangement links TRBV7-9 to TRBJ1-1; 10 bases line up with TRBD1. The CDR3 is made up of 16 amino acids. J gave up 0 bases and V 5 bases, and 6 bases lay outside the gene matches. Germline lookup yields CDR1 SEHNR and CDR2 FQNEAQ (reference sequence). The CDR3 reads CASSPRTGGLNTEAFF. Here the CDR3 DNA reads TGTGCCAGCAGCCCCCGGACAGGGGGTTTGAACACTGAAGCTTTCTTT.

This clonotype was observed a handful of times. The chain has TRBV5-4 and TRBJ1-4; D unclear. V lost 6 bases and J lost 7, with 16 bases in between. Germline V gene data show CDR1 as SGHNT and CDR2 as YYREEE (reference sequence). The CDR3 contains 14 residues. The CDR3 sequence: CASTSGVQSEKLFF. CDR3 sequence (DNA): TGTGCCAGCACCTCCGGGGTGCAGAGTGAAAAACTGTTTTTT.

This clonotype was counted at least ten times. The rearrangement uses TRBV20-1 and TRBJ1-5; D ambiguous. The CDR3 loop spans 13 amino acids. The V end lost 5 bases, the J end lost 0 bases, and 8 bases lay between the germline ends. CDR1 DFQATT and CDR2 SNEGSKA come from the germline V gene (reference sequence). CDR3 sequence reads: CSAQDYSNQPQHF. For the CDR3, the DNA is TGCAGTGCTCAAGACTATAGCAATCAGCCCCAGCATTTT.

This rearrangement joins TRBV29-1 to TRBJ2-5, with 9 bases aligning to TRBD1. This CDR3 comprises 14 residues. Germline V gene sequence: CDR1 SQVTM, CDR2 ANQGSEA. V was pared by 0 bases and J by 5 bases, with 4 bases of the junction left unmatched. The chain's CDR3 is CSVEEQGAGETQYF. As DNA, the CDR3 is TGCAGCGTTGAAGAACAGGGGGCTGGCGAGACCCAGTACTTC.

The chain recombines TRBV12-3 or TRBV12-4 with TRBJ2-7, with D maybe TRBD2 (6 bases). This CDR3 comprises 14 residues. V was clipped by 5 bases and J by 1 base, with 12 bases between them. Here the CDR3 reads CASSAGRLSYEQYF. The DNA for the CDR3 is TGTGCCAGCAGTGCGGGACGTCTTTCCTACGAGCAGTACTTC.

As regards this clonotype: This may arise from a read error, as a much more abundant clone is one base away. This rearrangement joins TRBV19 to TRBJ1-5; perhaps TRBD1 as D (6 bases). V gave up 8 bases and J gave up 0 bases, with 14 bases separating them. The CDR3 contains 15 residues. The germline V gene encodes CDR1 LNHDA and CDR2 SQIVND (reference sequence). The CDR3 loop reads CASGKGDRSNQPQHF. In DNA, the CDR3 is TGTGCCAGTGGTAAGGGGGACCGTAGCAATCAGCCCCAGCATTTT.

This chain links TRBV5-1 with TRBJ2-6, with D perhaps being TRBD1 or TRBD2 (5 bases each). CDR1 and CDR2 from the germline V gene are SGHRS and YFSETQ. This CDR3 is built from 17 residues. Trimming left V 4 bases short and J 3 bases short, with 17 bases between. This CDR3 reads CASSQGVGVGGANVLTF. CDR3 in DNA: TGCGCCAGCAGCCAAGGGGTGGGAGTAGGTGGGGCCAACGTCCTGACTTTC.

This clonotype was observed a few times. This chain connects TRBV9 to TRBJ2-7, with 8 bases lining up with TRBD1. Germline assignment: CDR1 SGDLS and CDR2 YYNGEE. This CDR3 spans 17 amino acids. With V trimmed by 3 bases and J by 0 bases, 11 bases remained unmatched. For the CDR3, the DNA is TGTGCCAGCAGCGCATCAACAGGGGGTCCTAGCTCCTACGAGCAGTACTTC. Translating gives CASSASTGGPSSYEQYF. Filled out from reference TRBV9 and TRBJ2-7, the complete variable domain reads DSGVTQTPKHLITATGQRVTLRCSPRSGDLSVYWYQQSLDQGLQFLIQYYNGEERAKGNILERFSAQQFPDLHSELNLSSLELGDSALYFCASSASTGGPSSYEQYFGPGTRLTVT.

This clonotype was observed a handful of times. The rearrangement uses TRBV7-7 and TRBJ2-5; 7 nucleotides align to TRBD1. This CDR3 spans 15 amino acids. CDR1 and CDR2 (germline): SSHAT, FNYEAQ (reference sequence). V was clipped by 5 bases and J by 1 base; unmatched bases: 7. The CDR3 is CASSSRQGSQETQYF. As DNA, the CDR3 is TGTGCCAGCAGCAGCAGACAGGGATCCCAAGAGACCCAGTACTTC.

In the case of this clonotype: One base away lies a much larger clone, so this may be a sequencing read error. This chain joins TRBV5-5 and TRBJ2-6; 7 bases fit TRBD1. Per the germline V gene, CDR1 is SGHKS and CDR2 is YYEKEE (reference sequence). There are 15 residues in the CDR3. CDR3 DNA: TGTGCCAGCAGGAAGGGGGCTGCTGGGGCCAACGCCCTGACTTTC. It translates to CASRKGAAGANALTF. Based on the CDR3 plus reference TRBV5-5 and TRBJ2-6, the full variable domain is DAGVTQSPTHLIKTRGQQVTLRCSPISGHKSVSWYQQVLGQGPQFIFQYYEKEERGRGNFPDRFSARQFPNYSSELNVNALLLGDSALYLCASRKGAAGANALTFGAGSRLTVL.

For this clonotype: One junction end does not reproduce the germline sequence, and a read error may be involved. This chain connects TRBV10-2 to TRBJ2-3; a possible D gene is TRBD2 (5 bases). CDR1 and CDR2 (germline): WSHSY, SAAADI. There are 15 residues in the CDR3. In DNA form, the CDR3 reads TGTGCCAGCAGCTTAATGTTCGGGATGACAGATACGCAGTATTTT. Encoded protein: CASSLMFGMTDTQYF.

The chain carries TRBV7-2 and TRBJ1-2, with TRBD1 as a possible D gene (5 bases). Between the trimmed V and J ends, which lost 1 base and 12 bases, there was a span of 9 bases. CDR3 length equals 11 residues. The germline CDR1 and CDR2 sequences are SGHTA and FQGNSA. CDR3 bases: TGTGCCAGCAGCTTAGGAGGGGTCCACACCTTC. It translates to CASSLGGVHTF.

This clonotype was detected only a few times. This chain uses TRBV6-5 with TRBJ2-5, with D hard to call. Per the germline V gene, CDR1 is MNHEY and CDR2 is SVGAGI. There are 13 residues in the CDR3. With 4 bases removed from V and 3 bases from J, the gap between germline ends came to 9 bases. The CDR3 nucleotides read TGTGCCAGCAGTTCATCACTCAAAGAGACCCAGTACTTC. It specifies CASSSSLKETQYF.

V and J are TRBV29-1 and TRBJ1-4; D is unresolved. V shed 1 base and J shed 8 bases, with 8 bases lying between them. Per germline, CDR1 SQVTM and CDR2 ANQGSEA. The CDR3 extends over 12 amino acids. CDR3 in amino acids: CSVEGSWEKLFF. CDR3 bases: TGCAGCGTTGAAGGCAGTTGGGAAAAACTGTTTTTT.

In this sample, this clonotype turned up many times. J is TRBJ2-6 and V is TRBV7-9; D is undetermined. The CDR3 runs 16 residues. Germline-derived CDR1 and CDR2 are SEHNR and FQNEAQ (reference sequence). Trimming removed 5 bases from V and 0 bases from J, with 11 bases in between. The CDR3: CASSPIQNSGANVLTF. CDR3 nucleotide sequence: TGTGCCAGCAGCCCCATACAGAACTCTGGGGCCAACGTCCTGACTTTC. The full variable domain, completed using reference TRBV7-9 and TRBJ2-6, is DTGVSQNPRHKITKRGQNVTFRCDPISEHNRLYWYRQTLGQGPEFLTYFQNEAQLEKSRLLSDRFSAERPKGSFSTLEIQRTEQGDSAMYLCASSPIQNSGANVLTFGAGSRLTVL.

This clonotype was seen many times. The chain carries TRBV2 and TRBJ1-4; no clear D gene. Germline CDR1 and CDR2: SNHLY and FYNNEI. The CDR3 loop spans 14 amino acids. The V gene lost 7 bases and the J gene lost 0 bases, with 9 bases spanning the gap. CDR3 nucleotides: TGTGCCAGCACACCCGGGACAACTAATGAAAAACTGTTTTTT. This encodes CASTPGTTNEKLFF.